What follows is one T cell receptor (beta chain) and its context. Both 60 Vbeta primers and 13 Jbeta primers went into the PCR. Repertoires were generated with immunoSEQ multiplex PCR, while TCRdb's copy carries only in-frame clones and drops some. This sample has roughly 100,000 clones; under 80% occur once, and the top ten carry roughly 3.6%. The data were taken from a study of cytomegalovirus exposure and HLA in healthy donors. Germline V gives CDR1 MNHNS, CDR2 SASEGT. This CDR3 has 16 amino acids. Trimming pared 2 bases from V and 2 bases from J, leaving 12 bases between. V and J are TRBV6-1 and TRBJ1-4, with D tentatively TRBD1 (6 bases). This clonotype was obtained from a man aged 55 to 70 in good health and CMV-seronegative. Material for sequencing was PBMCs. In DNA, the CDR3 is TGTGCCAGCAGTGAAATGGCAGGGGCGACTAATGAAAAACTGTTTTTT. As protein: CASSEMAGATNEKLFF.